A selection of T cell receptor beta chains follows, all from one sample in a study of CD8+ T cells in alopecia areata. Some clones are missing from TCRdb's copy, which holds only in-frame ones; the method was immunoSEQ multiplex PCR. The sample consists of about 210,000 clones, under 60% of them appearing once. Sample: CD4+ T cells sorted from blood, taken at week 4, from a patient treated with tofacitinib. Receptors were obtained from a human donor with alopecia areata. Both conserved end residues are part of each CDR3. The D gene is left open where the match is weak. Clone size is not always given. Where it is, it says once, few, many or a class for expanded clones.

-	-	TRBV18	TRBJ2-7	TGTGCCAGCTCCCCGACGGGACAAGGATGGACCTACGAGCAGTACTTC	CASSPTGQGWTYEQYF
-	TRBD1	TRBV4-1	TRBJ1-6	TGCGCCACCTCCCGGGACAGGGATCTTTCACCCCTCCACTTT	CATSRDRDLSPLHF
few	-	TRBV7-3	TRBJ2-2	TGTGCCAGCAGCCAAGGAAGTGGGGTTCGGGGCGGGGAGCTGTTTTTT	CASSQGSGVRGGELFF
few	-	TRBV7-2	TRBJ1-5	TGTGCCAGCAGCTTAGGGGCCCCTGGGCAAAGGGGCAATCAGCCCCAGCATTTT	CASSLGAPGQRGNQPQHF
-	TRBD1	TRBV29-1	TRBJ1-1	TGCAGCTCAGGGGGGGCAGGAGGACGGACTGAAGCTTTCTTT	CSSGGAGGRTEAFF
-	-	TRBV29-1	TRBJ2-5	TGCAGCGTTGGGCCAGGGCAGCAAGAGACCCAGTACTTC	CSVGPGQQETQYF
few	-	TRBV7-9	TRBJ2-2	TGTGCCAGCACCAACGCCCCCTGGGCGGGGAACACCGGGGAGCTGTTTTTT	CASTNAPWAGNTGELFF
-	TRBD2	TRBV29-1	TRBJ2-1	TGCGGTGCGGGAGAGAGCTCCTACAATGAGCAGTTCTTC	CGAGESSYNEQFF
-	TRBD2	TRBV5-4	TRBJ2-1	TGTGCCAGCAGCTCGCCGGGACTAGAGGTGAATGAGCAGTTCTTC	CASSSPGLEVNEQFF
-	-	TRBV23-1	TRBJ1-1	TGCGCCAGCACTCGGGATTCCACTGAAGCTTTCTTT	CASTRDSTEAFF
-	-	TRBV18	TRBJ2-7	TGTGCCAGCTCACCCAGGGGAATTGACTACGAGCAGTACTTC	CASSPRGIDYEQYF
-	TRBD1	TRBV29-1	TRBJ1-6	TGCAGCGTTGTGGACAGGGGAGATTCACCCCTCCACTTT	CSVVDRGDSPLHF
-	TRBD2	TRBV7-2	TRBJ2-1	TGTGCCAGCAGCTTAGACGGGGGGGCCTACAATGAGCAGTTCTTC	CASSLDGGAYNEQFF
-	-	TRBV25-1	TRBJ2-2	TGTGCCAGCACCGAAGGGGGGCGCGGGGGCACCGGGGAGCTGTTTTTT	CASTEGGRGGTGELFF
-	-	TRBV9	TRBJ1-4	TGTGCCAGCAGCGTAGATGGCAGATCGAAGGAAAAACTGTTTTTT	CASSVDGRSKEKLFF
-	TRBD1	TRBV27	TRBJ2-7	TGTGCCAGCAGTTCTCCGGGACAGGGATACTACGAGCAGTACTTC	CASSSPGQGYYEQYF
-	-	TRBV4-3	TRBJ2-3	TGCGCCAGCAGCCTTGCTAGCAGGACAGATACGCAGTATTTT	CASSLASRTDTQYF
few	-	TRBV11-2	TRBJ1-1	TGTGCCAGCAGCTTAGCTCGGGGAAACACTGAAGCTTTCTTT	CASSLARGNTEAFF
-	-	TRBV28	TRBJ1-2	TGTGCCAGCAGTCCCATTACAGGGATCGGCTATGGCTACACCTTC	CASSPITGIGYGYTF
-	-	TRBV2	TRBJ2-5	TGTGCCAGCAGTGAGATGAGGGAGACCCAGTACTTC	CASSEMRETQYF
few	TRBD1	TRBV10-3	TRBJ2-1	TGTGCCATCAGTGAGACCAGGGGGCGAAGGGATGAGCAGTTCTTC	CAISETRGRRDEQFF
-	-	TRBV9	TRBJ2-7	TGTGCCAGCAGCGTTGGGGACGGCTACGAGCAGTACTTC	CASSVGDGYEQYF
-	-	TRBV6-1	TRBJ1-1	TGTGCCAGCAGTAGACCGCGGAACACTGAAGCTTTCTTT	CASSRPRNTEAFF
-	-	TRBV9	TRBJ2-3	TGTGCCAGCAGCGTAATTGCGGGGATTAGCACAGATACGCAGTATTTT	CASSVIAGISTDTQYF
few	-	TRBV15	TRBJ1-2	TGTGCCACCAGCAGAGGACCAGGGAGCTATGGCTACACCTTC	CATSRGPGSYGYTF
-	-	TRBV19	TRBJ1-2	TGTGCCACCGGGGGGCGAACCTATGGCTACACCTTC	CATGGRTYGYTF
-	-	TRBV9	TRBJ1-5	TGTGCCAGCAGCCTCCTCGGGGACAACAATCAGCCCCAGCATTTT	CASSLLGDNNQPQHF
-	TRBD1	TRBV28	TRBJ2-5	TGTGCCAGCAGTGGACAGGTCCCCCAAGAGACCCAGTACTTC	CASSGQVPQETQYF
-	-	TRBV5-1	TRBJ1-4	TGCGCCAGCAGCTTTACGGGGGTTGCAACTAATGAAAAACTGTTTTTT	CASSFTGVATNEKLFF
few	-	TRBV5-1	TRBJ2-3	TGCGCCAGCAGCTTATCGACAGGACTGGCTCCAGATACGCAGTATTTT	CASSLSTGLAPDTQYF
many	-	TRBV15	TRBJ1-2	TGTGCCACCAGCGAGGGACTTCCCTCGAACTATGGCTACACCTTC	CATSEGLPSNYGYTF
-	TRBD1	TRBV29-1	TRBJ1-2	TGCAGCGTCAGGACAGGGGCTGGCTATGGCTACACCTTC	CSVRTGAGYGYTF
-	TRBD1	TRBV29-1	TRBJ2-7	TGCAGCGTTTACCCGGGACAGGGATCCTACGAGCAGTACTTC	CSVYPGQGSYEQYF
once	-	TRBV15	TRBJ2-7	TGTGCCACCAGCAGGGAATTTGGCTACGAGCAGTACTTC	CATSREFGYEQYF
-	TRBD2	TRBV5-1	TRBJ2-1	TGCGCCAGCAGCTTGGCCGGCGGGGGAACCTACAATGAGCAGTTCTTC	CASSLAGGGTYNEQFF
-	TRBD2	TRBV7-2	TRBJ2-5	TGTGCCAGCAGCTTTAGAGAGCGGGGGGGCCGAGAGACCCAGTACTTC	CASSFRERGGRETQYF
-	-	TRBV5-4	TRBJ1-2	TGTGCCAGCAGCCTACCCGACAGATTCTATGGCTACACCTTC	CASSLPDRFYGYTF
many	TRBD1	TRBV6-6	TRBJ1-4	TGTGCCAGCAGTTACCCGGGACAGGGTAATGAAAAACTGTTTTTT	CASSYPGQGNEKLFF
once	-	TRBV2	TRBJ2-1	TGTGCCAGCAGTATAACTTACAATGAGCAGTTCTTC	CASSITYNEQFF
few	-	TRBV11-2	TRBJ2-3	TGTGCCAGCAGCTCAATGGGCAGCTACAGTTCAGATACGCAGTATTTT	CASSSMGSYSSDTQYF
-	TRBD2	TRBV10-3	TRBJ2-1	TGTGCCATCGGTTCGGCACTAGCGGGGGGGGAGCAGTTCTTC	CAIGSALAGGEQFF
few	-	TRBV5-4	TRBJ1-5	TGTGCCAGCAGCTTGGACTCACCGACCGGTTATCAGCCCCAGCATTTT	CASSLDSPTGYQPQHF
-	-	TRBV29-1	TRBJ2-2	TGCAGCGCGCGTTGGACAGCGAACACCGGGGAGCTGTTTTTT	CSARWTANTGELFF
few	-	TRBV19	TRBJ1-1	TGTGCCAGCAGCAGGGGAGCTGAAGCTTTCTTT	CASSRGAEAFF
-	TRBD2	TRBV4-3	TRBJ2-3	TGCGCCAGCAGCCAAGTAGCGGGGTTCACAGATACGCAGTATTTT	CASSQVAGFTDTQYF
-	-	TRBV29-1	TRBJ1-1	TGCAGCGTTGAAGTACGGGGTCATTTGACTGAAGCTTTCTTT	CSVEVRGHLTEAFF
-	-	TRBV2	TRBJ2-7	TGTGCCAGCCGGGACTACGAGCAGTACTTC	CASRDYEQYF
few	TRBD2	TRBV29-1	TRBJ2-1	TGCAGCGTTGAAGGTGTTGACGGGAAGCGGGGGCCGACGAATGAGCAGTTCTTC	CSVEGVDGKRGPTNEQFF
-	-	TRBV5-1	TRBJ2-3	TGCGCCAGCAGCTTGGAAGCGGCCTTCACAGATACGCAGTATTTT	CASSLEAAFTDTQYF
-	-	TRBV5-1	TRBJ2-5	TGCGCCAGCAGCTTACAACCGCAAGAGACCCAGTACTTC	CASSLQPQETQYF
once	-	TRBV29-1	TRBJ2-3	TGCAGCGTTCAAGCGACAGCAGGCACAGATACGCAGTATTTT	CSVQATAGTDTQYF
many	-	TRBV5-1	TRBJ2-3	TGCGCCAGCAGGGCCGGGGGGCCAGGAGATACGCAGTATTTT	CASRAGGPGDTQYF
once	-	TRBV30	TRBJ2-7	TGTGCCTGGAGTAGAAAACCCGGGGCTGGCTACGAGCAGTACTTC	CAWSRKPGAGYEQYF
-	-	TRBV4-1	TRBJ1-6	TGCGCCAGCAGCCGCGAGCGATGGGGAAATTCACCCCTCCACTTT	CASSRERWGNSPLHF
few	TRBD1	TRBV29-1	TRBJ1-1	TGCAGCGGAGGGGGACAGCGGAACACTGAAGCTTTCTTT	CSGGGQRNTEAFF
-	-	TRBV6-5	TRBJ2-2	TGTGCCAGCAGTCGAAGAAACACCGGGGAGCTGTTTTTT	CASSRRNTGELFF
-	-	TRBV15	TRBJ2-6	TGTGCCACCAGCAGAGCGAGGGCTGGGGCCAACGTCCTGACTTTC	CATSRARAGANVLTF
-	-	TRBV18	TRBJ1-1	TGTGCCAGCTCACCTTTGTCGGAGGGAGGGAAGGCTGAAGCTTTCTTT	CASSPLSEGGKAEAFF
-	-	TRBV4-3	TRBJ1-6	TGCGCCAGCAGCCGAGTTACGGGGAATTCACCCCTCCACTTT	CASSRVTGNSPLHF
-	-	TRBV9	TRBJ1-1	TGTGCCAGCAGCCCAGCGGTAGACGGGGGCACTGAAGCTTTCTTT	CASSPAVDGGTEAFF